This TCR beta chain was sequenced during a study of shared clonotypes between healthy human individuals. Study observations and caveats: Sharing across four donors was highest in naive CD4 (approximately 5%) and lowest in memory CD8 (around 0.4%).

The CDR3 is 15 amino acids. Unmatched junction bases numbered 6, after V lost 2 bases and J lost 5 bases. The V gene's germline CDR1 is MNHNY and CDR2 SVGAGI (reference sequence). TCRdb keeps only in-frame clones here, not all; method: immunoSEQ multiplex PCR. The sample includes approximately 710,000 clones, around 91% seen only once; the top ten take less than 40%. The sample holds one count of this clone. Its antigen is undetermined. The specimen was memory CD8+ T cells from PBMCs. Documented subset: CD45RO+ cells pooled with CCR7-negative TemRA cells. The rearrangement uses TRBV6-6 and TRBJ2-1; 7 bases agree with TRBD1. The receptor was isolated from a man in his late teens or twenties in good health. Some clones in this sample may be carry-over from other donors' samples. CDR3 loop: CASSYGQERNNEQFF. Written as DNA, the CDR3 is TGTGCCAGCAGTTACGGACAGGAGCGGAACAATGAGCAGTTCTTC.